These 5 T cell receptor beta chains share one sample of origin, sequenced in a study of Ad26.COV2.S vaccination and SARS-CoV-2 variants (dated by TCRdb to the early 2020s). The sample's treatment or condition label, decoded: 15 to 20 received Ad26.COV2.S at low or high dose, single or two shots; roughly five received placebo; per-sample allocation not given. For vaccine and placebo recipients, the sequenced repertoires came from samples collected on day 63 after the first injection. Libraries were prepared through the immunoSEQ multiplex PCR assay. TCRdb obtained this table from immuneACCESS and retained in-frame rearrangements with V and J assigned. These tables miss some clones; where compared with another copy, unresolved V genes account for less than half of the shortfall, and the remainder is unexplained. The sample has more than 300,000 clones on record, 88% of them singletons. The ten biggest clones cover around 6.4% of the sample.

The sequencing here drew on peripheral blood, taken in a trial of Ad26.COV2.S vaccine versus placebo. These receptor sequences come from a person aged 18 to 59 who received the Ad26.COV2.S COVID-19 vaccine or a placebo.

The chain uses TRBV4-3 and TRBJ1-5; D is uncertain. The CDR3 is 15 residues long. Germline CDR1 and CDR2: LGHNA and YSLEER. Trimming took 0 bases from V and 2 from J, leaving 8 bases between them. As DNA, the CDR3 is TGCGCCAGCAGCCAAGACGGAATGGGCAATCAGCCCCAGCATTTT. Protein product: CASSQDGMGNQPQHF.

The chain recombines TRBV11-1 with TRBJ1-4; TRBD1 is a possible D gene (5 bases). With 6 bases removed from V and 7 bases from J, the gap between germline ends came to 15 bases. The CDR3 extends over 14 amino acids. The V gene's germline CDR1 is SGHAT and CDR2 FQDESV (reference sequence). Written as DNA, the CDR3 is TGTGCCAGCAGGGCCGGGGACGTTCGTGAAAAACTGTTTTTT. Protein: CASRAGDVREKLFF.

The rearrangement joins TRBV11-2 to TRBJ1-5; tentatively, D is TRBD1 (6 bases). Germline V gene sequence: CDR1 SGHAT, CDR2 FQNNGV. The CDR3 contains 13 residues. V was trimmed by 5 bases and J by 4 bases, leaving 9 bases between them. CDR3 nucleotide sequence: TGTGCCAGCAGCCCCGACAGGAATCAGCCCCAGCATTTT. This gives the protein CASSPDRNQPQHF.

The J gene is TRBJ2-3, the V gene TRBV29-1, with TRBD2 identical over 12 bases. The ends lost 6 bases at V and 8 bases at J; junction bases unmatched: 6. CDR1 SQVTM and CDR2 ANQGSEA come from the germline V gene. This CDR3 region has 13 residues. Here the CDR3 DNA reads TGCAGCGTCCGGACTAGCGGGGATGGTACGCAGTATTTT. Its protein is CSVRTSGDGTQYF.

The chain recombines TRBV7-2 with TRBJ2-2, with D perhaps assigned TRBD1 or TRBD2 (5 bases each). The V and J ends lost 5 bases and 0 bases respectively, with 13 bases between them. Germline assignment: CDR1 SGHTA and CDR2 FQGNSA. This CDR3 comprises 16 residues. The CDR3 DNA is TGTGCCAGCAGCGCACTGAGGGGTTCGAACACCGGGGAGCTGTTTTTT. It codes for CASSALRGSNTGELFF.